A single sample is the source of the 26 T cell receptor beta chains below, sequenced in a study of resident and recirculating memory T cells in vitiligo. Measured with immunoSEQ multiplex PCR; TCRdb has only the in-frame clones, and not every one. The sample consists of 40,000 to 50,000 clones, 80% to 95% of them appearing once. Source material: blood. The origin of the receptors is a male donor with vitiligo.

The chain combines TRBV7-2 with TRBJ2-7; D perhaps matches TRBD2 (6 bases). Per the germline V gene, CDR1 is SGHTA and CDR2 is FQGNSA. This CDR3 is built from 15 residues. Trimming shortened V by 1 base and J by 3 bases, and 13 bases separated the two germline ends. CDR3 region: CASSLGGGTYYEQYF. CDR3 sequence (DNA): TGTGCCAGCAGCTTAGGCGGCGGGACTTACTACGAGCAGTACTTC.

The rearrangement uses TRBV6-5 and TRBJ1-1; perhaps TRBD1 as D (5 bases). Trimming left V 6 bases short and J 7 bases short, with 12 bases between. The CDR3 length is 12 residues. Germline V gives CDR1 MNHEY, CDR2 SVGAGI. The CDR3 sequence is CASSGRGLEAFF. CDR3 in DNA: TGTGCCAGCAGCGGGAGGGGCCTTGAAGCTTTCTTT.

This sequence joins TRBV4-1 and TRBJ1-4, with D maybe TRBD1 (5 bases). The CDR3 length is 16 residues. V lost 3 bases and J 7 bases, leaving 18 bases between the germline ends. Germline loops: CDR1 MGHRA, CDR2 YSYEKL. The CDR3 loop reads CASSHLRQPTREKLFF. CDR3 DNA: TGCGCCAGCAGCCACCTCAGACAGCCGACGCGTGAAAAACTGTTTTTT.

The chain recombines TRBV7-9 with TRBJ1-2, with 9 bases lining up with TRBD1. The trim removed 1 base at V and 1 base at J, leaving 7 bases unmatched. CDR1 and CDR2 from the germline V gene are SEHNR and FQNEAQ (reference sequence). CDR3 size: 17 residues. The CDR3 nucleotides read TGTGCCAGCAGCTTAGTCGGCGGGACAGGGTTTAACTATGGCTACACCTTC. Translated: CASSLVGGTGFNYGYTF.

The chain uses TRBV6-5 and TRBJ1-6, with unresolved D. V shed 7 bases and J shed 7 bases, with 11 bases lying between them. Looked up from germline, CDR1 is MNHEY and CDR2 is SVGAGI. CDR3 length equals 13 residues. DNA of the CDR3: TGTGCCAGCACCCCCCTTCCCAATTCACCCCTCCACTTT. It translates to CASTPLPNSPLHF.

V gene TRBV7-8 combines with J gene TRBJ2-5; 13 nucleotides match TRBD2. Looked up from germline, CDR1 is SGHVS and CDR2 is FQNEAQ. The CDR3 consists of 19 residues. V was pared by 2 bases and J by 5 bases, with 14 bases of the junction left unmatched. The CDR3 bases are TGTGCCAGCAGCTTAAACCCGCTGGGACTAGCGGGGTTTGGGGAGACCCAGTACTTC. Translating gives CASSLNPLGLAGFGETQYF.

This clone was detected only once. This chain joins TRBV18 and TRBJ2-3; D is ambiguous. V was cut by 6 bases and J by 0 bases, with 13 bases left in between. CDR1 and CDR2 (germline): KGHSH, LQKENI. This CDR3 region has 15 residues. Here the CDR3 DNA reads TGTGCCAGCTCCTCACGCCTAGAGAGCACAGATACGCAGTATTTT. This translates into CASSSRLESTDTQYF.

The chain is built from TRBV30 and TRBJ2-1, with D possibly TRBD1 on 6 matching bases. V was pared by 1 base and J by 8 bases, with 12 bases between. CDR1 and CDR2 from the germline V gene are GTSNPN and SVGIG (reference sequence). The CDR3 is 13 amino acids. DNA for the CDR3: TGTGCCTGGAGTGATTTACAGGGTTATGAGCAGTTCTTC. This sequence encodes CAWSDLQGYEQFF.

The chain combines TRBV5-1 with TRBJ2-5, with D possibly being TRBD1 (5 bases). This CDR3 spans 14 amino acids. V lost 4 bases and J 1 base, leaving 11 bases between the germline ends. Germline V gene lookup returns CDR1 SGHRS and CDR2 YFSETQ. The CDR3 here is CASSPDSLQETQYF. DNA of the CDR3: TGCGCCAGCAGCCCCGACAGTCTCCAAGAGACCCAGTACTTC.

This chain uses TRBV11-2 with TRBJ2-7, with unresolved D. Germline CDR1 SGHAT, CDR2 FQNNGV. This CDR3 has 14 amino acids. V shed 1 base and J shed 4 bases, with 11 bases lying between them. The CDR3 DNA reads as TGTGCCAGCAGCTTAGTACTGAGTCCTTACGAGCAGTACTTC. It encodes CASSLVLSPYEQYF.

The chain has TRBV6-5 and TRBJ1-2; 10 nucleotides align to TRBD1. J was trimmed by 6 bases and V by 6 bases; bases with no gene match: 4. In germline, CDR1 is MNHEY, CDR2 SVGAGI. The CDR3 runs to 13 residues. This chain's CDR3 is CASRLTGGDGYTF. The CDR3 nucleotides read TGTGCCAGCAGATTGACAGGGGGCGATGGCTACACCTTC.

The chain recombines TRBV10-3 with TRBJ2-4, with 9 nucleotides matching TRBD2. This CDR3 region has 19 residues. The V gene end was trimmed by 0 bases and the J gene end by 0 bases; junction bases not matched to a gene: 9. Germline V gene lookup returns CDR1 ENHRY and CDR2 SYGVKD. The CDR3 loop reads CAISESSNSGGLAKNIQYF. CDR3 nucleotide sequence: TGTGCCATCAGTGAGTCGAGTAATAGCGGGGGATTAGCCAAAAACATTCAGTACTTC.

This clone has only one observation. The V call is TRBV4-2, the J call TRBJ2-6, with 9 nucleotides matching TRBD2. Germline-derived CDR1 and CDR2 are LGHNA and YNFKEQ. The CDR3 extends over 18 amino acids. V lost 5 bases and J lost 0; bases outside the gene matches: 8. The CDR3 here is CASSAPSGVRSGANVLTF. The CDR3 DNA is TGTGCCAGCAGCGCCCCTAGCGGGGTCCGCTCTGGGGCCAACGTCCTGACTTTC.

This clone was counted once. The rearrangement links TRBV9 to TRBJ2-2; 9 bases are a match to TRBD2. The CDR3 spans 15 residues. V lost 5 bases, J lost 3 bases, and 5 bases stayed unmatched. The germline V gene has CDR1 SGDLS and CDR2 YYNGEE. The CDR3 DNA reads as TGTGCCAGCAGGGACGAGCGGGGGGACACCGGGGAGCTGTTTTTT. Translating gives CASRDERGDTGELFF.

As DNA, the CDR3 is TGTGCCAGCAGCCCCCGGCAGGCAGGGTATGGCTACACCTTC. This codes for CASSPRQAGYGYTF. The chain uses TRBV27 and TRBJ1-2, with a possible D match to TRBD1 (5 bases). Trimming cost V 6 bases and J 5 bases, with 16 bases left between them. Germline V CDR1 and CDR2: MNHEY, SMNVEV (reference sequence). This CDR3 has 14 residues.

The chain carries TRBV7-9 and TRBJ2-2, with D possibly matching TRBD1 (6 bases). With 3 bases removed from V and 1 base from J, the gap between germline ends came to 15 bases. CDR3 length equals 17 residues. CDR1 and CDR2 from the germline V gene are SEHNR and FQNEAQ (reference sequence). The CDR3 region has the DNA TGTGCCAGCAGCTTTCCCAGGGACACTAGGAACACCGGGGAGCTGTTTTTT. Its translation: CASSFPRDTRNTGELFF.

The CDR3 DNA reads as TGTGCCATCAGCAAGCGGGAAGACCAAGAGACCCAGTACTTC. Protein product: CAISKREDQETQYF. The chain links TRBV10-3 to TRBJ2-5; 7 nucleotides line up with TRBD2. Unmatched junction bases numbered 4, after V lost 6 bases and J lost 0 bases. The germline CDR1 and CDR2 sequences are ENHRY and SYGVKD. The CDR3 loop spans 14 amino acids.

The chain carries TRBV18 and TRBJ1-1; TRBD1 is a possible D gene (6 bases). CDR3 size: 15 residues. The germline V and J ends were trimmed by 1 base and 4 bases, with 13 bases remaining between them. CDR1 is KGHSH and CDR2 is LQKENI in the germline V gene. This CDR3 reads CASSPQGQRGTEAFF. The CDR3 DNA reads TGTGCCAGCTCACCACAAGGACAGCGGGGCACTGAAGCTTTCTTT. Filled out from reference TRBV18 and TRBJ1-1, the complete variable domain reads NAGVMQNPRHLVRRRGQEARLRCSPMKGHSHVYWYRQLPEEGLKFMVYLQKENIIDESGMPKERFSAEFPKEGPSILRIQQVVRGDSAAYFCASSPQGQRGTEAFFGQGTRLTVV.

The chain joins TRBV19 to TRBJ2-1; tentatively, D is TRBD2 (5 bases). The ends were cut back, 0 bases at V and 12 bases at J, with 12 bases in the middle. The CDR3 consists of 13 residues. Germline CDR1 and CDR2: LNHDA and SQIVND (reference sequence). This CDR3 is CASSIDVGSGQFF. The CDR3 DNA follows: TGTGCCAGTAGTATAGATGTTGGCAGCGGGCAGTTCTTC.

In nucleotides, the CDR3 is TGTGCCAGCAGCCCAGAAGGGACAGGGTTTGAAGCTTTCTTT. It translates to CASSPEGTGFEAFF. The rearrangement uses TRBV11-1 and TRBJ1-1; 9 positions match TRBD1. Germline CDR1 reads SGHAT; CDR2 reads FQDESV (reference sequence). The V gene end was trimmed by 5 bases and the J gene end by 7 bases; junction bases not matched to a gene: 8. This CDR3 has 14 residues.

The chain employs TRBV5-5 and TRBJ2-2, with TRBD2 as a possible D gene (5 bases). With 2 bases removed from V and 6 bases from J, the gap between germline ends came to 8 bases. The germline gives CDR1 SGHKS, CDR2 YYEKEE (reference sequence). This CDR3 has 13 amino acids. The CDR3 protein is CASSLVAPGELFF. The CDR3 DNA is TGTGCCAGCAGCTTAGTAGCGCCCGGGGAGCTGTTTTTT.

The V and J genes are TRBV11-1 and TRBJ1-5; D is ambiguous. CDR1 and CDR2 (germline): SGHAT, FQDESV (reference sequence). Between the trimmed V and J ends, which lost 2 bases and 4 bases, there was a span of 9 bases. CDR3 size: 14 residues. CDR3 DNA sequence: TGTGCCAGCAGCTTATCGGGAGGGAATCAGCCCCAGCATTTT. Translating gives CASSLSGGNQPQHF.

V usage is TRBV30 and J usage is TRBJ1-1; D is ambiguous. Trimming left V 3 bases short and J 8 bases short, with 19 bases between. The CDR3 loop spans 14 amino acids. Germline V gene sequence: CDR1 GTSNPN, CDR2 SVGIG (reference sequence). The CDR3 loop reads CAWSGGNPASEAFF. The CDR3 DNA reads TGTGCCTGGAGCGGCGGGAACCCGGCAAGCGAAGCTTTCTTT.

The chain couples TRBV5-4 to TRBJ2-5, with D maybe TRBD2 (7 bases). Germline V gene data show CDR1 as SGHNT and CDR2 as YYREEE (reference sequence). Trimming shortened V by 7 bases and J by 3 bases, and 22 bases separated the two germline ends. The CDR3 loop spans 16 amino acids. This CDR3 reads CASSGIRGGAKETQYF. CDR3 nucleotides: TGTGCCAGCTCAGGAATTAGGGGGGGCGCAAAAGAGACCCAGTACTTC.

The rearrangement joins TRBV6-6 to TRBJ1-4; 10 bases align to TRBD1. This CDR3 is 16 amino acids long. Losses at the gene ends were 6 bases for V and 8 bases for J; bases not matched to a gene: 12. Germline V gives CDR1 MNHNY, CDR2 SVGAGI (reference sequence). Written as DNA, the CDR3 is TGTGCCAGCAGCACACTACTGGGACAGGGGAAGGAAAAACTGTTTTTT. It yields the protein CASSTLLGQGKEKLFF.

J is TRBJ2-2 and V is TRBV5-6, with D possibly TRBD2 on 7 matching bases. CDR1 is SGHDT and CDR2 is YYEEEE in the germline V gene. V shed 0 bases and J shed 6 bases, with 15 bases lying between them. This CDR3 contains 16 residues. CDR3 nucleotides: TGTGCCAGCAGCTTGGTCGGGGGGCCAGTCGCCGGGGAGCTGTTTTTT. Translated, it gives CASSLVGGPVAGELFF.